The 20 T cell receptor beta chains in this list originate from one sample, sequenced in a study of post-analysis software for immune sequencing data. General study results and limits: Controls had lower frequencies than patients of five or six TRBV segments, which included TRBV5-6, TRBV5-1 and TRBV20-1.

Prepared libraries of TCR beta cDNA carried unique molecular identifiers. TCRdb itself ran the PCR reads through MiXCR, one entry per CDR3 protein. The table records about 620,000 distinct CDR3 sequences, 40% to 50% of them present only once. These receptors' targets are unknown. The source material was blood. Receptors were obtained from a girl under 18 with multiple sclerosis.

Details on this clonotype: A junction end diverges from the germline sequence, so it may reflect a read error. The gene calls are TRBV18 and TRBJ1-1; the D is unclear. CDR3 size: 15 residues. Germline CDR1 KGHSH, CDR2 LQKENI. The DNA for the CDR3 is TGTGCCGGCTCACCACGAGTCCGCTCGAACACTGAAGCTTTCTTT. Its protein product is CAGSPRVRSNTEAFF.

This rearrangement joins TRBV11-2 to TRBJ2-1; possible D gene TRBD2, 7 bases. V was pared by 7 bases and J by 6 bases, with 22 bases between. This CDR3 contains 16 residues. Germline assignment: CDR1 SGHAT and CDR2 FQNNGV. The CDR3 region has the DNA TGTGCCAGCACGCCTGGGATCGCGGGGGCTGGCAATGAGCAGTTCTTC. It is translated as CASTPGIAGAGNEQFF. Supplemented by reference TRBV11-2 and TRBJ2-1, the full variable domain reads EAGVAQSPRYKIIEKRQSVAFWCNPISGHATLYWYQQILGQGPKLLIQFQNNGVVDDSQLPKDRFSAERLKGVDSTLKIQPAKLEDSAVYLCASTPGIAGAGNEQFFGPGTRLTVL.

The rearrangement links TRBV4-2 to TRBJ2-1, with 12 bases lining up with TRBD2. CDR3 size: 17 residues. CDR1 is LGHNA, CDR2 YNFKEQ, per germline. The J segment lost 6 bases and the V segment lost 2 bases, leaving 8 bases of the junction unmatched. The CDR3 protein is CASSQPGLAGLGNEQFF. CDR3 DNA sequence: TGTGCCAGCAGCCAACCGGGACTAGCGGGCCTGGGCAATGAGCAGTTCTTC.

This chain connects TRBV20-1 to TRBJ2-3; maybe TRBD2 (5 bases). Between the trimmed V and J ends, which lost 1 base and 2 bases, there was a span of 16 bases. The germline V gene encodes CDR1 DFQATT and CDR2 SNEGSKA (reference sequence). CDR3 length equals 16 residues. The CDR3 region has the DNA TGCAGTGCTAGAGCGAAACGGGAACGAGACACAGATACGCAGTATTTT. It is translated as CSARAKRERDTDTQYF.

The chain combines TRBV29-1 with TRBJ2-3; 7 bases line up with TRBD2. V trimming: 0 bases; J trimming: 2 bases; junction bases outside the gene matches: 8. This CDR3 has 16 amino acids. Germline loops: CDR1 SQVTM, CDR2 ANQGSEA. The CDR3 coding sequence is TGCAGCGTTGAAGATAGTCCAGCGGGATACACAGATACGCAGTATTTT. As protein: CSVEDSPAGYTDTQYF.

This clonotype was seen only once. This sequence joins TRBV20-1 and TRBJ1-1, with D possibly TRBD1 on 6 matching bases. Trimming cost V 3 bases and J 1 base, with 12 bases left between them. Germline CDR1 DFQATT, CDR2 SNEGSKA (reference sequence). The CDR3 has 14 amino acids. CDR3 nucleotide sequence: TGCAGTGCTAGGGCCAGGACAGCGAACACTGAAGCTTTCTTT. Translating gives CSARARTANTEAFF.

The chain carries TRBV5-1 and TRBJ1-4; D is undetermined. V lost 0 bases and J 2 bases, leaving 5 bases between the germline ends. The CDR3 runs 14 residues. Per the germline V gene, CDR1 is SGHRS and CDR2 is YFSETQ. The CDR3: CASSLVGTNEKLFF. The CDR3 nucleotides are TGCGCCAGCAGCTTGGTTGGGACTAATGAAAAACTGTTTTTT.

The table lists this clonotype with a few counts. This chain links TRBV6-1 with TRBJ2-5, with D uncertain. The germline V gene has CDR1 MNHNS and CDR2 SASEGT. Deletions cut 4 bases from V and 0 bases from J, with 9 bases between. This CDR3 has 14 amino acids. The CDR3 nucleotides are TGTGCCAGCAGTGGCGGCCAACACCAAGAGACCCAGTACTTC. It is translated as CASSGGQHQETQYF.

The gene calls are TRBV12-3 or TRBV12-4 and TRBJ2-4; D remains ambiguous. V lost 2 bases, J lost 5 bases, and 10 bases lay in between. The CDR3 extends over 14 amino acids. This chain's CDR3 is CASSLLGSQNIQYF. The CDR3, as DNA: TGTGCCAGCAGTTTACTTGGTTCGCAAAACATTCAGTACTTC.

The chain employs TRBV12-3 or TRBV12-4 and TRBJ1-2, with D possibly TRBD1 on 6 matching bases. The CDR3 has 16 amino acids. The ends were cut back, 5 bases at V and 6 bases at J, with 22 bases in the middle. The CDR3 DNA reads TGTGCCAGCAGTGGTGGAACGGGGGCAGGGTCGGATGGCTACACCTTC. Translation: CASSGGTGAGSDGYTF.

V gene TRBV2 combines with J gene TRBJ2-3; tentatively, D is TRBD1 (5 bases). CDR3 length: 13 amino acids. V lost 7 bases to trimming and J lost 8 bases, with 16 bases between them. Germline assignment: CDR1 SNHLY and CDR2 FYNNEI. DNA of the CDR3: TGTGCCAGCATTCCTCCAGGGTCGAGTACGCAGTATTTT. Protein: CASIPPGSSTQYF.

This clonotype was seen only once. The chain combines TRBV29-1 with TRBJ2-5, with 8 bases that match TRBD2. The CDR3 length is 15 residues. Germline V gives CDR1 SQVTM, CDR2 ANQGSEA. V trimming: 2 bases; J trimming: 0 bases; junction bases outside the gene matches: 5. CDR3 protein: CSVELAGGYQETQYF. The CDR3 DNA is TGCAGCGTTGAACTCGCGGGGGGTTACCAAGAGACCCAGTACTTC.

With respect to this clonotype: At one end, the junction sequence differs from germline, possibly due to a read error. For the CDR3, the DNA is TGTGCCAACAGCTTCGGAGGGATGCAAGAGACCCAGTACTTC. Translating gives CANSFGGMQETQYF. The chain carries TRBV7-6 and TRBJ2-5; tentatively, D is TRBD2 (6 bases). The length of the CDR3 is 14 residues. Germline V gene data show CDR1 as SGHVS and CDR2 as FNYEAQ.

There are a few counts of this clonotype. The genes are TRBV20-1 and TRBJ1-1; D is ambiguous. V was shortened by 0 bases and J by 3 bases, with 11 bases between the two germline ends. The V gene's germline CDR1 is DFQATT and CDR2 SNEGSKA (reference sequence). CDR3 length equals 14 residues. CDR3 sequence reads: CSARDPFRDTEAFF. In nucleotides, the CDR3 is TGCAGTGCTAGAGACCCCTTCCGGGACACTGAAGCTTTCTTT.

The chain combines TRBV5-1 with TRBJ2-1; unclear D gene. Germline-derived CDR1 and CDR2 are SGHRS and YFSETQ. The CDR3 is 15 amino acids. The germline V and J ends were trimmed by 1 base and 2 bases, with 10 bases remaining between them. The chain's CDR3 is CASSLRDIPYNEQFF. DNA of the CDR3: TGCGCCAGCAGCTTGCGTGACATCCCCTACAATGAGCAGTTCTTC. Based on the CDR3 plus reference TRBV5-1 and TRBJ2-1, the full variable domain is KAGVTQTPRYLIKTRGQQVTLSCSPISGHRSVSWYQQTPGQGLQFLFEYFSETQRNKGNFPGRFSGRQFSNSRSEMNVSTLELGDSALYLCASSLRDIPYNEQFFGPGTRLTVL.

Only a few counts were recorded for this clonotype. The V call is TRBV12-3 or TRBV12-4, the J call TRBJ2-5, with D possibly being TRBD2 (5 bases). V dropped 5 bases and J dropped 7 bases, with 20 bases sitting between them. The CDR3 is 15 amino acids. The CDR3: CASSAPGLSGGTQYF. CDR3 DNA sequence: TGTGCCAGCAGTGCACCCGGACTGTCAGGCGGGACCCAGTACTTC.

The rearrangement links TRBV20-1 to TRBJ2-7, with a tentative D call TRBD2 (6 bases). V lost 5 bases and J 2 bases, leaving 16 bases between the germline ends. CDR3 length equals 14 residues. The germline V gene encodes CDR1 DFQATT and CDR2 SNEGSKA (reference sequence). Written as DNA, the CDR3 is TGCAGTGCTTCGCCTAGCGTACGACCCTACGAGCAGTACTTC. It codes for CSASPSVRPYEQYF.

This sequence joins TRBV1 and TRBJ1-5; whether TRBD1, the table's D call, matches the DNA was not checked. TRBV1 is shown as a pseudogene. The CDR3 runs to 19 residues. The CDR3 coding sequence is TGCACCAGCAGCCAAGATCATACGGTGGCGGGGGCGCCCAGTCAGCCCCAGCATTTT. It codes for CTSSQDHTVAGAPSQPQHF.

This clonotype was seen a handful of times. This rearrangement joins TRBV14 to TRBJ2-6; D is unresolved. The V gene's germline CDR1 is SGHDN and CDR2 FVKESK. V shed 1 base and J shed 0 bases, with 16 bases lying between them. The CDR3 covers 19 residues. Here the CDR3 DNA reads TGTGCCAGCAGCCAAGGATTCGGAAGATTCTTCTCTGGGGCCAACGTCCTGACTTTC. The encoded protein is CASSQGFGRFFSGANVLTF.

The sample holds one count of this clonotype. A read error may produce the germline difference seen at one junction end. This chain connects TRBV28 to TRBJ1-4; D is undetermined. The CDR3 totals 16 residues. In germline, CDR1 is MDHEN, CDR2 SYDVKM. In nucleotides, the CDR3 is TGTGCCAGCAGTTTTGCAGGAAGTTCAACTAATGAAAAACGGTTTTTT. Translating it yields CASSFAGSSTNEKRFF.